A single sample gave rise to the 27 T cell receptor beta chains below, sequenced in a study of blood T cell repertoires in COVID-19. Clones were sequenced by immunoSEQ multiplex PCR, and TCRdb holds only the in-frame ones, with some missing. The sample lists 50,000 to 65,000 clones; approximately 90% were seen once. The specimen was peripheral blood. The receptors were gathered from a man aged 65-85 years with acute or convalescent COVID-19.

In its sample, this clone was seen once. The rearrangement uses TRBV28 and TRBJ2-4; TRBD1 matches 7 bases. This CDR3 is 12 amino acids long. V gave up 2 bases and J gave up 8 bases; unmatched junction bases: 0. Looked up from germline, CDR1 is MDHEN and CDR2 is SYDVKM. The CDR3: CASSLTGDIQYF. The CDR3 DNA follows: TGTGCCAGCAGTTTAACAGGGGACATTCAGTACTTC.

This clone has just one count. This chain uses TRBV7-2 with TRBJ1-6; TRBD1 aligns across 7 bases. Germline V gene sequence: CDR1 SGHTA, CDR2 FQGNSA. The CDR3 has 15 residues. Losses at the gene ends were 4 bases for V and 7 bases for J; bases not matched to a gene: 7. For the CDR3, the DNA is TGTGCCAGCAGCTCCCGGGACAGCGCGAATTCACCCCTCCACTTT. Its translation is CASSSRDSANSPLHF.

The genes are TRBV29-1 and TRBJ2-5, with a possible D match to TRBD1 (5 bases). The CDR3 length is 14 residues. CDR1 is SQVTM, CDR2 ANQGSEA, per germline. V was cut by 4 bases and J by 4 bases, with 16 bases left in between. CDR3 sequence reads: CSVGAYRHGETQYF. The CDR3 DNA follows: TGCAGCGTTGGGGCTTACAGGCACGGAGAGACCCAGTACTTC.

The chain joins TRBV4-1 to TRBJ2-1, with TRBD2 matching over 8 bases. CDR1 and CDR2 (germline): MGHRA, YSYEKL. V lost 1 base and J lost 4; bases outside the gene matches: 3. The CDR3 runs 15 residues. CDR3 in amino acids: CASSQGRGGYNEQFF. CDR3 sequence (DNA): TGCGCCAGCAGCCAAGGTCGGGGGGGTTACAATGAGCAGTTCTTC.

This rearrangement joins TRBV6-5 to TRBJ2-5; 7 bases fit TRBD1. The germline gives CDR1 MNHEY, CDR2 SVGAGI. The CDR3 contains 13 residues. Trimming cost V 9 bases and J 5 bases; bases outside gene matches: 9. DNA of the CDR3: TGTGCCAGTACTACCAGGGGGAAGGAGACCCAGTACTTC. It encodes CASTTRGKETQYF.

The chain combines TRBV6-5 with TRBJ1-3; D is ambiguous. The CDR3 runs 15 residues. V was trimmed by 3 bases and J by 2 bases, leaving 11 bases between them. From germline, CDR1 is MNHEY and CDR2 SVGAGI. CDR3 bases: TGTGCCAGCAGTTATGAGCGGGCTACTGGAAACACCATATATTTT. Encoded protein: CASSYERATGNTIYF.

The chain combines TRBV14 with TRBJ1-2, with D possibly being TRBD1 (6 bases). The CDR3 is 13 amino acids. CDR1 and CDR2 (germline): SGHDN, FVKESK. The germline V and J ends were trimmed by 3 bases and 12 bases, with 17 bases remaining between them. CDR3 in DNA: TGTGCCAGCAGCCATGGAGGACGGGGGGCTAACACCTTC. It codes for CASSHGGRGANTF.

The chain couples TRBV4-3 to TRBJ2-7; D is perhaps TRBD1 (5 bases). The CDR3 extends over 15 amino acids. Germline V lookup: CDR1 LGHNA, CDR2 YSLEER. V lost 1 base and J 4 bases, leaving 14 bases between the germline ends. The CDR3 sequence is CASSQVPTVTYEQYF. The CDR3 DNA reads TGCGCCAGCAGCCAAGTTCCGACAGTTACGTACGAGCAGTACTTC.

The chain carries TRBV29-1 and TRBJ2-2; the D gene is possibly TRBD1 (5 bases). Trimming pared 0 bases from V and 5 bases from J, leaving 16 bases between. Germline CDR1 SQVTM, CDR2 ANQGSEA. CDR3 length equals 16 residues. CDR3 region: CSVEDSARVGTGELFF. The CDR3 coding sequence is TGCAGCGTTGAAGATTCGGCCAGGGTCGGTACCGGGGAGCTGTTTTTT.

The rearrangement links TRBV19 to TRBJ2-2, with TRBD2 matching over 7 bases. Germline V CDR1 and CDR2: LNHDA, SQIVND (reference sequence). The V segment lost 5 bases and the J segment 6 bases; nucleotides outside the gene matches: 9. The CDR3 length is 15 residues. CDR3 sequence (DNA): TGTGCCAGTAGTCCCCCGGGAGGAGGGGCCGGGGAGCTGTTTTTT. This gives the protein CASSPPGGGAGELFF.

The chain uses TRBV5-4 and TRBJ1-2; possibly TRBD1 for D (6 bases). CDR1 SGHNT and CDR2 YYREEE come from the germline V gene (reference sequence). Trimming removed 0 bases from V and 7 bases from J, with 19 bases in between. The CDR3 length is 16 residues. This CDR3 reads CASSLEGDRAGSGYTF. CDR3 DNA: TGTGCCAGCAGCTTGGAGGGGGACCGGGCAGGGAGTGGCTACACCTTC.

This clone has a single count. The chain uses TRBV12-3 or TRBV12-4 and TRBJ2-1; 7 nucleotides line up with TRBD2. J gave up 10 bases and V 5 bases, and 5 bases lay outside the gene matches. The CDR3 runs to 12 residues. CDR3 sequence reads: CASSDQAGEQFF. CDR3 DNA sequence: TGTGCCAGCAGTGACCAAGCGGGGGAGCAGTTCTTC.

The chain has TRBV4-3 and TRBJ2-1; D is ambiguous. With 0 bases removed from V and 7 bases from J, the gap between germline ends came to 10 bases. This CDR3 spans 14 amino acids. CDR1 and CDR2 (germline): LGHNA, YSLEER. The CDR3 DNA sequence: TGCGCCAGCAGCCAAGAGAGGCCTGGGAATGAGCAGTTCTTC. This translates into CASSQERPGNEQFF.

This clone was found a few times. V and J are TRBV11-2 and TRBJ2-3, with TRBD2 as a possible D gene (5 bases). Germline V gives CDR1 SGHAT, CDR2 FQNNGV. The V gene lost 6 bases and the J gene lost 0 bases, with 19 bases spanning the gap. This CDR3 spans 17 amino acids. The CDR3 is CASRPGRLGISTDTQYF. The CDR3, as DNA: TGTGCCAGCAGACCGGGAAGATTGGGGATTAGCACAGATACGCAGTATTTT.

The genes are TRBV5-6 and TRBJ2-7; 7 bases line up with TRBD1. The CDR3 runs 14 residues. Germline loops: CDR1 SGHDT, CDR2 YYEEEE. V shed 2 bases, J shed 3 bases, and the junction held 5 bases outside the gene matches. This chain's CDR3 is CASSLQGPVYEQYF. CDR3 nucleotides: TGTGCCAGCAGCTTACAGGGGCCGGTCTACGAGCAGTACTTC.

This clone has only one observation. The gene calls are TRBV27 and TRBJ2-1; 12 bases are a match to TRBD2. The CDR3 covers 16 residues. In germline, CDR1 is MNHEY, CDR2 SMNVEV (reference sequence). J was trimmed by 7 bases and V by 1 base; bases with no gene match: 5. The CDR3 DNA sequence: TGTGCCAGCAGTTTATGGGCTAGCGGGGGGGGAAATGAGCAGTTCTTC. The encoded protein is CASSLWASGGGNEQFF.

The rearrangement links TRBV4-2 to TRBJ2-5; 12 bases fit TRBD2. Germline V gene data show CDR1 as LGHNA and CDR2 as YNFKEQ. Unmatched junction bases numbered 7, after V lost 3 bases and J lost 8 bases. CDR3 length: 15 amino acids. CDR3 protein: CASSQSSGGADTQYF. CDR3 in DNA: TGTGCCAGCAGCCAGTCTAGCGGGGGGGCGGACACCCAGTACTTC.

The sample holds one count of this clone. The CDR3, as DNA: TGTGCCAGCAAAAATTCAGGCAGGGATAGATGGACAGATACGCAGTATTTT. Residues: CASKNSGRDRWTDTQYF. V gene TRBV25-1 combines with J gene TRBJ2-3; weak D call: TRBD1 (5 bases). V lost 7 bases, J lost 3 bases, and 23 bases lay in between. This CDR3 has 17 residues. Germline-derived CDR1 and CDR2 are MGHDK and SYGVNS.

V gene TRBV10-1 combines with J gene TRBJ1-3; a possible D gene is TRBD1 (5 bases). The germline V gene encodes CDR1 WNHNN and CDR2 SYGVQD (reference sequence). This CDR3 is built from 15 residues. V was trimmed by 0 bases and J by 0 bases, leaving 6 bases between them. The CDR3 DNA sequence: TGCGCCAGCAGTGAGTCGACAGCCTCTGGAAACACCATATATTTT. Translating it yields CASSESTASGNTIYF.

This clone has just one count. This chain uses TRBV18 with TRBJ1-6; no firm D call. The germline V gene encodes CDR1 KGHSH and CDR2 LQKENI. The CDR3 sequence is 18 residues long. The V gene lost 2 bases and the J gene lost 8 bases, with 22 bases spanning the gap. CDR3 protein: CASSPGYLTTYRDSPLHF. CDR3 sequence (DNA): TGTGCCAGCTCACCAGGGTACTTAACAACGTACAGAGATTCACCCCTCCACTTT.

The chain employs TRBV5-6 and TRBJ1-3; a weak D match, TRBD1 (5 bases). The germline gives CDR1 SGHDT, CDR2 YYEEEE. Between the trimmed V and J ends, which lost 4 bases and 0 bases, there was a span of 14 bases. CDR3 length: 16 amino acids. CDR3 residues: CASSRGGADSGNTIYF. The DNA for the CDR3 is TGTGCCAGCAGCCGGGGAGGGGCTGACTCTGGAAACACCATATATTTT.

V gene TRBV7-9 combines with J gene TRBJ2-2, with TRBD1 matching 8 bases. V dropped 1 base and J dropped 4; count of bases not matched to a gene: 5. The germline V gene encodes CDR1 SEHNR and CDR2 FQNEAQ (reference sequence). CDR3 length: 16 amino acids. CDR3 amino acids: CASSLGSGTGTGELFF. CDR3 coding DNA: TGTGCCAGCAGCTTAGGATCCGGGACAGGCACCGGGGAGCTGTTTTTT.

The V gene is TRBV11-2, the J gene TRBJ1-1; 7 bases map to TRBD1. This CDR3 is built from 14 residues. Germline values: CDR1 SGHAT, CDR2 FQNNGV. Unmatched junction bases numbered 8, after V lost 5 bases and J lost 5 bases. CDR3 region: CASSLRQGGTEAFF. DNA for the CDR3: TGTGCCAGCAGCCTGAGACAGGGTGGGACTGAAGCTTTCTTT.

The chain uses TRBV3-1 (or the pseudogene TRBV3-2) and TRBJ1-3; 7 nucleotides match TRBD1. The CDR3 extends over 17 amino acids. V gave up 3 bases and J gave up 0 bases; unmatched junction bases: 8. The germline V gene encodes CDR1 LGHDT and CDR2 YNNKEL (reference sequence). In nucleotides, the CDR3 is TGTGCCAGCAGCCACCCCGAACAGGGGAGCTCTGGAAACACCATATATTTT. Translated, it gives CASSHPEQGSSGNTIYF.

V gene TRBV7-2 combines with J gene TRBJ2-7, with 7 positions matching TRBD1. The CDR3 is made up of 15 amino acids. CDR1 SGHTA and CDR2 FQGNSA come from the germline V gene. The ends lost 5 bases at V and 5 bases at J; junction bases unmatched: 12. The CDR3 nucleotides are TGTGCCAGCAGCCCTCAAACAGGGGTAAGACACGAGCAGTACTTC. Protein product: CASSPQTGVRHEQYF.

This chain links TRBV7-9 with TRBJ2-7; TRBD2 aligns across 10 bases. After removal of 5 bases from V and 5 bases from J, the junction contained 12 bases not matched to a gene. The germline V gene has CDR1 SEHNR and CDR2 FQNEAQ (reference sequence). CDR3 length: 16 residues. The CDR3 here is CASSPYPGLADNEQYF. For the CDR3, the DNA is TGTGCCAGCAGCCCCTACCCCGGACTAGCGGACAACGAGCAGTACTTC.

Here the CDR3 reads CATSRTTGIQAFF. In nucleotides, the CDR3 is TGTGCCACCAGCAGAACCACCGGGATCCAAGCTTTCTTT. This chain connects TRBV15 to TRBJ1-1; the D is unclear. The CDR3 spans 13 residues. V was trimmed by 2 bases and J by 9 bases, leaving 13 bases between them. Germline CDR1 and CDR2: LNHNV and YYDKDF (reference sequence). The whole variable domain, filled in from reference TRBV15 and TRBJ1-1, reads DAMVIQNPRYQVTQFGKPVTLSCSQTLNHNVMYWYQQKSSQAPKLLFHYYDKDFNNEADTPDNFQSRRPNTSFCFLDIRSPGLGDTAMYLCATSRTTGIQAFFGQGTRLTVV.